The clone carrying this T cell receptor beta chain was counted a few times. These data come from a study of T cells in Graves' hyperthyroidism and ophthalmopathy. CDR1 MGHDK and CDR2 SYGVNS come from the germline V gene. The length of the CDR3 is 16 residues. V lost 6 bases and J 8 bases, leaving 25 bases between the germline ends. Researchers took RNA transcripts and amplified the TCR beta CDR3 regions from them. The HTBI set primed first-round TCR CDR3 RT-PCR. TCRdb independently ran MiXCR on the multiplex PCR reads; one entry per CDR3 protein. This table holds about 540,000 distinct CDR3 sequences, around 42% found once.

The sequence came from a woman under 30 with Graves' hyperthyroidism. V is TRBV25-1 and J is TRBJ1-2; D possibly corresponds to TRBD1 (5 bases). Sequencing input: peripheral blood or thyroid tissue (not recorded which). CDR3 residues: CASSQGSRDLGNGYTF. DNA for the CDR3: TGTGCCAGCAGCCAAGGATCCAGGGATCTGGGGAACGGCTACACCTTC.